Listed below are T cell receptor beta chains from one sample, sequenced in a study of T cells in tuberculosis. Only in-frame clones appear in the TCRdb table, and some are missing; sequencing was by immunoSEQ multiplex PCR. Here the sample spans 30,000 to 40,000 clones, 94% being singletons. This material consisted of PBMCs, taken at tuberculosis diagnosis. The receptors were gathered from an adult with tuberculosis. Each CDR3 is given with its conserved first and last residue. D genes are given only for firm matches. Clone size is stated in some rows and not others, as once, few, many or a class when expanded.

CDR3 DNA	CDR3 protein	clone size	J gene	D gene	V gene
TGTGCCAGCTCGCCGTCCCTAGCAGGGGGCTCGGTTACCGGGGAGCTGTTTTTT	CASSPSLAGGSVTGELFF	.	TRBJ2-2	TRBD1	TRBV18
TGTGCCAGCAGGCCGCCACAGGGGGCGGGTAACAATGAGCAGTTCTTC	CASRPPQGAGNNEQFF	.	TRBJ2-1	TRBD1	TRBV27
TGTGCCAGCAGCGTAGGCGGATTTCTGGCCTACAATGAGCAGTTCTTC	CASSVGGFLAYNEQFF	.	TRBJ2-1	.	TRBV9
TGTGCCAGCTCTCCCAACGGGGTAGGGACTGAAGCTTTCTTT	CASSPNGVGTEAFF	.	TRBJ1-1	.	TRBV18
TGTGCCAGCAGTGACCTAGCTTGGGAGCTGTTTTTT	CASSDLAWELFF	few	TRBJ2-2	.	TRBV6-6
TGTGCCAGCAGTGTGGAGGGGCAGAATTCACCCCTCCACTTT	CASSVEGQNSPLHF	once	TRBJ1-6	.	TRBV2
TGTGCCAGCAGTCCCGGACTAGCGGGGGGAACAGATACGCAGTATTTT	CASSPGLAGGTDTQYF	.	TRBJ2-3	TRBD2	TRBV2
TGTGCCAGCAGCTTAGCGTTGGGCAGGGGGCGCGGCGGGGAGCTGTTTTTT	CASSLALGRGRGGELFF	.	TRBJ2-2	TRBD1	TRBV7-6
TGTGCCAGCAGTGAAGCCGTCCCGGGTTACAAAAACATTCAGTACTTC	CASSEAVPGYKNIQYF	.	TRBJ2-4	.	TRBV2
TGTGCCAGCAGCCCGGGGGGGATCAGGGACATCACCGGGGAGCTGTTTTTT	CASSPGGIRDITGELFF	.	TRBJ2-2	TRBD2	TRBV11-2
TGTGCCAGCAGCAAGAGTACGGGACATCAGGATTCACCCCTCCACTTT	CASSKSTGHQDSPLHF	.	TRBJ1-6	.	TRBV13
TGTGCCAGCAGGACAGGGACGGTTCTTGGCTACACCTTC	CASRTGTVLGYTF	.	TRBJ1-2	TRBD1	TRBV2
TGTGCCAGCAGCCCCGATCCCGGGACAGGGAGCTACAATGAGCAGTTCTTC	CASSPDPGTGSYNEQFF	.	TRBJ2-1	TRBD1	TRBV5-8
TGTGCCAGCAGCGCTAGATTGATCGGGGGGGTCGGTCTCTCTGGAAACACCATATATTTT	CASSARLIGGVGLSGNTIYF	.	TRBJ1-3	.	TRBV9
TGTGCCAGCAGCAGGACAGATAAGTATGAAAAACTGTTTTTT	CASSRTDKYEKLFF	.	TRBJ1-4	.	TRBV9
TGTGCCAGCAGGACGACAGGGGGCGCTTCTCCCGGCTACACCTTC	CASRTTGGASPGYTF	.	TRBJ1-2	TRBD1	TRBV6-5
TGCAGCGTCGGTAAGATAACAGATACGCAGTATTTT	CSVGKITDTQYF	once	TRBJ2-3	.	TRBV29-1
TGTGCCAGCAGTTCGTGGACAGGGACGTATAATTCACCCCTCCACTTT	CASSSWTGTYNSPLHF	.	TRBJ1-6	TRBD1	TRBV27
TGTGCCTGGAGTGTTGGAGCGTATAGCAATCAGCCCCAGCATTTT	CAWSVGAYSNQPQHF	.	TRBJ1-5	.	TRBV30
TGTGCCAGCAGCACAAAACCGGACAAGATTAACTATGGCTACACCTTC	CASSTKPDKINYGYTF	.	TRBJ1-2	.	TRBV5-6
TGTGCCAGCAGGTCAGACAGGCCCGGTGGCTACACCTTC	CASRSDRPGGYTF	.	TRBJ1-2	.	TRBV6-5
TGTGCCAGCACCCTAGGGGGCAGGGGCGGCAATCAGCCCCAGCATTTT	CASTLGGRGGNQPQHF	.	TRBJ1-5	TRBD1	TRBV28
TGTGCCATCAGCTCCACTAGCGGGTCCACAGATACGCAGTATTTT	CAISSTSGSTDTQYF	.	TRBJ2-3	TRBD2	TRBV10-3
TGTGCCAGCAGTGAAGCGCAGTCAGCGAAGACCCAGTACTTC	CASSEAQSAKTQYF	once	TRBJ2-5	.	TRBV2
TGTGCCAGCAGCTTACTAGGCAACTCTAACTATGGCTACACCTTC	CASSLLGNSNYGYTF	.	TRBJ1-2	.	TRBV7-2
TGCGCCAGCAGCTGGACAGGGGTAAATGAAAAACTGTTTTTT	CASSWTGVNEKLFF	.	TRBJ1-4	TRBD1	TRBV5-1
TGCAGCGTTGGGGGGGAGGAGAAAGCTTTCTTT	CSVGGEEKAFF	.	TRBJ1-1	.	TRBV29-1
TGTGCCAGCAGTATACAGGAGAACACTGAAGCTTTCTTT	CASSIQENTEAFF	.	TRBJ1-1	.	TRBV7-3
TGCAGCGTTGAAGATAGGCAGGTTGACTATGGCTACACCTTC	CSVEDRQVDYGYTF	.	TRBJ1-2	.	TRBV29-1
TGTGCCAGCAGCTCATCCGGTGGGGAGCTGTTTTTT	CASSSSGGELFF	.	TRBJ2-2	.	TRBV7-7
TGTGCCAGCAGTGAATTCAGGGCGGACACTGAAGCTTTCTTT	CASSEFRADTEAFF	.	TRBJ1-1	.	TRBV25-1
TGTGCCAGCAGCTTAGCGGGGTCGCCGCCTCTCCAGCAGTACTTC	CASSLAGSPPLQQYF	few	TRBJ2-7	.	TRBV11-2
TGTGCCAGCAGTGCCCTAGGACAGGGGACAACTTTCTCCTACGAGCAGTACTTC	CASSALGQGTTFSYEQYF	.	TRBJ2-7	TRBD1	TRBV2
TGTGCCAGCAGTACCGGACAGGGGCATCAGCCCCAGCATTTT	CASSTGQGHQPQHF	.	TRBJ1-5	TRBD1	TRBV28
TGTGCTAGTGGTTTCCGGTTGCAGAGGTCTATGAACACTGAAGCTTTCTTT	CASGFRLQRSMNTEAFF	.	TRBJ1-1	.	TRBV12-5
TGCAGTGCCATTACAGCGGCGGGGGTCCATTTC	CSAITAAGVHF	.	TRBJ1-2	.	TRBV20-1
TGTGCCAGCAGCTTACGAGACAGCTCCTACAATGAGCAGTTCTTC	CASSLRDSSYNEQFF	.	TRBJ2-1	.	TRBV7-2
TGTGCGAGCGGAACACGGACAGGAGGTGGCTACACCTTC	CASGTRTGGGYTF	.	TRBJ1-2	TRBD1	TRBV7-2